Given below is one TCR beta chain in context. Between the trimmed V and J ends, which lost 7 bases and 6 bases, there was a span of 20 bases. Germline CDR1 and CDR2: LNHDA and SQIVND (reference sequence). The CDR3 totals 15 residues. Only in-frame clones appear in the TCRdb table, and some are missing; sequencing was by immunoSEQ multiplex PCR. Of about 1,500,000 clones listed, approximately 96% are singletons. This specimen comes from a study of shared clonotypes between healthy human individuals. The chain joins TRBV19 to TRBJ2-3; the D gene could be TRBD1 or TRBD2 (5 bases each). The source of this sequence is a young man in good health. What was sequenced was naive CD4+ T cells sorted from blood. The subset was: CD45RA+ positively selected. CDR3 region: CASMGPRARGDTQYF. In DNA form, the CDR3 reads TGTGCCAGTATGGGACCTCGGGCCCGAGGCGATACGCAGTATTTT.